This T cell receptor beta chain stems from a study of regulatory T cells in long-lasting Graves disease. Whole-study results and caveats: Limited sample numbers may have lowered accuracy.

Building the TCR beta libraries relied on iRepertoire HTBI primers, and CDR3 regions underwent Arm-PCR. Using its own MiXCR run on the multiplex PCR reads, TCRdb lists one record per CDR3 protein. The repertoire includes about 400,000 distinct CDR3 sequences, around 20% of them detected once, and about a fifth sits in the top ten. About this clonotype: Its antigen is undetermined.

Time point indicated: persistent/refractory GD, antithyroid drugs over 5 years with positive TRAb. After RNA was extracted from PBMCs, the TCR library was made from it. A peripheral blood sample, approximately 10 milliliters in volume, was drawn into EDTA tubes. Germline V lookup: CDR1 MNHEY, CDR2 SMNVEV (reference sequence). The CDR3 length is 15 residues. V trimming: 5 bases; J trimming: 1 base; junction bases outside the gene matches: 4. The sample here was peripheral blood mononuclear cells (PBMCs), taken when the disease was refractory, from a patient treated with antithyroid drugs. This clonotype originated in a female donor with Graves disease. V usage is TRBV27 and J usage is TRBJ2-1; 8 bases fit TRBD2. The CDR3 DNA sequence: TGTGCCAGCAGTCCACTAGCGGTTTCCTACAATGAGCAGTTCTTC. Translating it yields CASSPLAVSYNEQFF.